The 14 T cell receptor beta chains listed next were all sequenced from one sample in a study of OX40 agonist ivuxolimab in advanced cancers. Generated by immunoSEQ multiplex PCR, the TCRdb table keeps only in-frame clones and is missing some. In the table there are tens of thousands of clones, approximately 91% of which are singletons. The input for sequencing was CD4+ or CD8+ T cells sorted from blood, taken in a trial of the OX40 agonist ivuxolimab. These receptors were taken from an adult with an advanced solid tumor such as melanoma, head and neck, liver or kidney cancer.

The rearrangement joins TRBV27 to TRBJ2-5, with 8 bases aligning to TRBD1. Per germline, CDR1 MNHEY and CDR2 SMNVEV (reference sequence). The CDR3 loop spans 14 amino acids. V was pared by 4 bases and J by 3 bases, with 4 bases of the junction left unmatched. DNA for the CDR3: TGTGCCAGCAGTTCCAGGACAGGGAAAGAGACCCAGTACTTC. This encodes CASSSRTGKETQYF.

The chain joins TRBV28 to TRBJ1-5; perhaps TRBD1 as D (5 bases). Trimming cost V 3 bases and J 7 bases, with 22 bases left between them. The CDR3 covers 17 residues. Germline V lookup: CDR1 MDHEN, CDR2 SYDVKM. The chain's CDR3 is CASSFSYPGTKKQPQHF. In nucleotides, the CDR3 is TGTGCCAGCAGTTTTTCCTACCCCGGGACGAAAAAACAGCCCCAGCATTTT. Based on the CDR3 plus reference TRBV28 and TRBJ1-5, the full variable domain is DVKVTQSSRYLVKRTGEKVFLECVQDMDHENMFWYRQDPGLGLRLIYFSYDVKMKEKGDIPEGYSVSREKKERFSLILESASTNQTSMYLCASSFSYPGTKKQPQHFGDGTRLSIL.

The chain links TRBV2 to TRBJ2-3, with TRBD1 matching over 7 bases. This CDR3 has 14 residues. V shed 10 bases and J 6 bases; nucleotides not matched to a gene: 13. CDR1 is SNHLY and CDR2 is FYNNEI in the germline V gene. CDR3: CATHRGLPRDTQYF. Here the CDR3 DNA reads TGTGCCACACACAGGGGCCTCCCGAGGGATACGCAGTATTTT.

The V call is TRBV7-8, the J call TRBJ2-7, with D possibly TRBD1 on 5 matching bases. Germline CDR1 is SGHVS and CDR2 is FQNEAQ. The CDR3 is 14 amino acids. V lost 5 bases and J 5 bases, leaving 16 bases between the germline ends. CDR3 sequence (DNA): TGTGCCAGCAGCCCGCAGGGTAGCATCGACGAGCAGTACTTC. It yields the protein CASSPQGSIDEQYF.

This clone has a handful of counts. The V and J genes are TRBV30 and TRBJ1-1; 7 nucleotides line up with TRBD1. The germline CDR1 and CDR2 sequences are GTSNPN and SVGIG (reference sequence). The CDR3 is 13 residues long. Trimming cost V 6 bases and J 1 base; bases outside gene matches: 5. CDR3 sequence: CACLGTANTEAFF. The CDR3 nucleotides read TGTGCCTGCCTAGGGACAGCGAACACTGAAGCTTTCTTT.

The chain uses TRBV28 and TRBJ2-3, with 7 bases identical to TRBD1. Germline trimming cut 2 bases from V and 3 bases from J; bases unmatched to any gene: 5. The CDR3 consists of 15 residues. Germline assignment: CDR1 MDHEN and CDR2 SYDVKM. CDR3 DNA sequence: TGTGCCAGCAGTTTAAGGGGGCTTGCAACAGATACGCAGTATTTT. It codes for CASSLRGLATDTQYF.

The chain carries TRBV19 and TRBJ2-2, with 7 bases fitting TRBD1. The germline V gene encodes CDR1 LNHDA and CDR2 SQIVND (reference sequence). The CDR3 covers 14 residues. After removal of 4 bases from V and 3 bases from J, the junction contained 2 bases not matched to a gene. DNA of the CDR3: TGTGCCAGTAGTAGACAGGGCGACACCGGGGAGCTGTTTTTT. Translating gives CASSRQGDTGELFF.

This clone was seen a single time. This chain links TRBV7-2 with TRBJ1-1; D is uncertain. The germline V and J ends were trimmed by 5 bases and 4 bases, with 17 bases remaining between them. The CDR3 has 15 residues. Per the germline V gene, CDR1 is SGHTA and CDR2 is FQGNSA. DNA for the CDR3: TGTGCCAGCAGCCTCCCGACCGGATTGGGCACTGAAGCTTTCTTT. This codes for CASSLPTGLGTEAFF.

The chain joins TRBV19 to TRBJ1-5; D not resolved. In germline, CDR1 is LNHDA, CDR2 SQIVND (reference sequence). V shed 6 bases and J shed 6 bases, with 15 bases lying between them. This CDR3 has 14 residues. CDR3: CASSSISWGQPQHF. CDR3 bases: TGTGCCAGTAGCAGCATATCATGGGGTCAGCCCCAGCATTTT.

The gene calls are TRBV27 and TRBJ1-1, with a weak D call TRBD1 (5 bases). In germline, CDR1 is MNHEY, CDR2 SMNVEV (reference sequence). The V end lost 4 bases, the J end lost 1 base, and 16 bases lay between the germline ends. This CDR3 contains 16 residues. CDR3 coding DNA: TGTGCCAGCAGTTCCCTAGAGGGACGGGAGAACACTGAAGCTTTCTTT. It yields the protein CASSSLEGRENTEAFF.

This rearrangement joins TRBV19 to TRBJ2-7; 12 bases line up with TRBD2. CDR3 size: 17 residues. The trim removed 4 bases at V and 1 base at J, leaving 8 bases unmatched. CDR1 and CDR2 from the germline V gene are LNHDA and SQIVND (reference sequence). CDR3 nucleotide sequence: TGTGCCAGTAGTAAGACCGGACTAGCGGGAAGGTCCTACGAGCAGTACTTC. Protein product: CASSKTGLAGRSYEQYF.

CDR3 in amino acids: CSPGVGETQYF. CDR3 nucleotides: TGCAGCCCGGGGGTGGGGGAGACCCAGTACTTC. The rearrangement links TRBV20-1 to TRBJ2-5; TRBD2 might be the D (6 bases). CDR1 and CDR2 from the germline V gene are DFQATT and SNEGSKA (reference sequence). The CDR3 consists of 11 residues.

The chain couples TRBV19 to TRBJ2-1, with TRBD2 matching over 11 bases. J lost 2 bases, V lost 3 bases, and 3 bases had no gene match. This CDR3 region has 16 residues. Germline V gives CDR1 LNHDA, CDR2 SQIVND (reference sequence). This CDR3 is CASSMVAGGPYNEQFF. The CDR3 nucleotides read TGTGCCAGTAGTATGGTAGCGGGAGGGCCCTACAATGAGCAGTTCTTC.

CDR3 residues: CASSLESGRAEQFF. The CDR3 DNA is TGCGCCAGCAGCTTGGAGAGCGGGAGAGCGGAGCAGTTCTTC. The genes are TRBV5-1 and TRBJ2-1, with 8 nucleotides matching TRBD2. In germline, CDR1 is SGHRS, CDR2 YFSETQ. J lost 10 bases, V lost 0 bases, and 6 bases had no gene match. CDR3 size: 14 residues.